A single sample is the source of the 18 T cell receptor beta chains below, sequenced in a study of CD8 T cells in Susac syndrome (dated by TCRdb to the late 2010s). Library method: the immunoSEQ multiplex PCR assay. RNA was extracted with the RNeasy kit and about 0.5 to 1 ug was reverse transcribed using random hexamers. TCRdb's own reprocessing of the public reads used fastp at Q25 and MiXCR and kept productive beta chains. Identical CDR3 proteins give one entry, which carries the most common genes and DNA. Here the sample has 150,000 to 180,000 distinct CDR3 sequences; 90% to 95% occur a single time. Around 0.15% of the sample comes from the top ten. Sequencing was done on a sample of CD4+ T cells from PBMCs. The receptor set was obtained from a human donor with Susac syndrome.

The chain links TRBV7-2 to TRBJ2-7; D uncertain. CDR3 length: 10 residues. The germline CDR1 and CDR2 sequences are SGHTA and FQGNSA. V lost 5 bases to trimming and J lost 12 bases, with 11 bases between them. The CDR3 DNA follows: TGTGCCAGCAGCCCCCCCGGTAGGTACTTC. Translated, it gives CASSPPGRYF.

V gene TRBV18 combines with J gene TRBJ2-1, with 8 bases that match TRBD1. The CDR3 contains 15 residues. CDR1 is KGHSH and CDR2 is LQKENI in the germline V gene. Germline trimming cut 2 bases from V and 7 bases from J; bases unmatched to any gene: 7. The CDR3 reads CASSPLQGARNEQFF. The CDR3 region has the DNA TGTGCCAGCTCACCATTGCAGGGGGCACGGAATGAGCAGTTCTTC. The full variable domain, in which reference TRBV18 and TRBJ2-1 provide the parts outside the CDR3, is NAGVMQNPRHLVRRRGQEARLRCSPMKGHSHVYWYRQLPEEGLKFMVYLQKENIIDESGMPKERFSAEFPKEGPSILRIQQVVRGDSAAYFCASSPLQGARNEQFFGPGTRLTVL.

V gene TRBV15 combines with J gene TRBJ2-2; D is undetermined. Looked up from germline, CDR1 is LNHNV and CDR2 is YYDKDF (reference sequence). Trimming removed 8 bases from V and 3 bases from J, with 7 bases in between. The CDR3 is 12 amino acids. The CDR3 sequence: CATLGDTGELFF. The CDR3, as DNA: TGTGCCACCTTAGGTGACACCGGGGAGCTGTTTTTT.

This clonotype has a single count. The V and J genes are TRBV14 and TRBJ2-5; a possible D gene is TRBD2 (6 bases). Germline CDR1 is SGHDN and CDR2 is FVKESK. CDR3 length: 15 residues. Trimming removed 1 base at V and 2 bases at J, with 11 bases between. CDR3 DNA: TGTGCCAGCAGCCAAGCCCTTCGGGGGCAAGAGACCCAGTACTTC. It yields the protein CASSQALRGQETQYF. Full variable domain (missing parts from reference TRBV14 and TRBJ2-5): EAGVTQFPSHSVIEKGQTVTLRCDPISGHDNLYWYRRVMGKEIKFLLHFVKESKQDESGMPNNRFLAERTGGTYSTLKVQPAELEDSGVYFCASSQALRGQETQYFGPGTRLLVL.

The chain links TRBV5-6 to TRBJ2-3; D unclear. The germline V and J ends were trimmed by 4 bases and 6 bases, with 12 bases remaining between them. Germline-derived CDR1 and CDR2 are SGHDT and YYEEEE. The CDR3 spans 13 residues. DNA for the CDR3: TGTGCCAGCAGCCCCGCTTTTCCGGATACGCAGTATTTT. It specifies CASSPAFPDTQYF.

This rearrangement joins TRBV25-1 to TRBJ2-7; 7 bases line up with TRBD2. After removal of 1 base from V and 3 bases from J, the junction contained 3 bases not matched to a gene. CDR3 length: 14 amino acids. CDR1 and CDR2 from the germline V gene are MGHDK and SYGVNS. CDR3 amino acids: CASSESGRDYEQYF. The CDR3 bases are TGTGCCAGCAGTGAATCGGGGAGGGACTACGAGCAGTACTTC.

The chain uses TRBV27 and TRBJ2-6; 10 nucleotides align to TRBD1. The germline V gene encodes CDR1 MNHEY and CDR2 SMNVEV (reference sequence). CDR3 length equals 16 residues. With 3 bases clipped from V and 8 bases from J, the junction kept 7 bases outside the gene matches. The CDR3 spells CASSLLGQGNSNVLTF. The CDR3 bases are TGTGCCAGCAGTTTGTTGGGACAGGGGAACTCCAACGTCCTGACTTTC.

The V and J genes are TRBV27 and TRBJ2-5; TRBD2 is a possible D gene (6 bases). Trimming took off 0 bases at V and 7 bases at J, with 12 bases between the two ends. This CDR3 has 14 amino acids. Looked up from germline, CDR1 is MNHEY and CDR2 is SMNVEV (reference sequence). CDR3 DNA: TGTGCCAGCAGTTTATCGTGGCAGGGAGGGACCCAGTACTTC. Translating it yields CASSLSWQGGTQYF.

The chain has TRBV6-5 and TRBJ2-5; no reliable D call. V lost 2 bases and J lost 10, with 20 bases in between. The CDR3 is 15 residues long. Germline CDR1 MNHEY, CDR2 SVGAGI. The CDR3 loop reads CASSYQALPRVVQYF. The CDR3 DNA reads as TGTGCCAGCAGTTACCAGGCCCTCCCACGAGTCGTCCAGTACTTC.

The chain has TRBV11-2 and TRBJ2-1; 14 bases are a match to TRBD2. This CDR3 contains 16 residues. From germline, CDR1 is SGHAT and CDR2 FQNNGV. V lost 2 bases, J lost 9 bases, and 6 bases stayed unmatched. CDR3 nucleotide sequence: TGTGCCAGCAGCTTAACGACTAGCGGGGGGGCAGGTGAGCAGTTCTTC. It is translated as CASSLTTSGGAGEQFF.

The chain employs TRBV7-2 and TRBJ2-5; D remains unclear. CDR3 size: 11 residues. Trimming took off 5 bases at V and 7 bases at J, with 8 bases between the two ends. Germline CDR1 is SGHTA and CDR2 is FQGNSA. CDR3 nucleotide sequence: TGTGCCAGCAGCGGGGTAGGGACCCAGTACTTC. Protein: CASSGVGTQYF.

The count of this clonotype is one. The V gene is TRBV5-1, the J gene TRBJ2-2; D unclear. Per germline, CDR1 SGHRS and CDR2 YFSETQ. Trimming shortened V by 6 bases and J by 0 bases, and 12 bases separated the two germline ends. The CDR3 spans 15 residues. The CDR3 bases are TGCGCCAGCACCCTCGGGCCTTCGAACACCGGGGAGCTGTTTTTT. The encoded protein is CASTLGPSNTGELFF.

The chain carries TRBV7-2 and TRBJ2-3; D gene uncertain. Trimming took off 5 bases at V and 6 bases at J, with 12 bases between the two ends. The germline V gene encodes CDR1 SGHTA and CDR2 FQGNSA. The CDR3 is 13 residues long. The DNA of the CDR3 is TGTGCCAGCAGCCAGACCCGTTCGGATACGCAGTATTTT. Translation gives CASSQTRSDTQYF.

This chain connects TRBV19 to TRBJ1-5; D unresolved. Germline V gene data show CDR1 as LNHDA and CDR2 as SQIVND (reference sequence). The CDR3 has 13 amino acids. Trimming removed 1 base from V and 4 bases from J, with 5 bases in between. The CDR3 nucleotides are TGTGCCAGTAGTATAGTGGGGAATCAGCCCCAGCATTTT. Translating gives CASSIVGNQPQHF.

The chain carries TRBV29-1 and TRBJ1-3, with 9 positions matching TRBD1. V trimming: 4 bases; J trimming: 0 bases; junction bases outside the gene matches: 4. This CDR3 is built from 15 residues. The germline gives CDR1 SQVTM, CDR2 ANQGSEA. CDR3 nucleotide sequence: TGCAGCGTTGTGACAGGGGGTTACTCTGGAAACACCATATATTTT. It encodes CSVVTGGYSGNTIYF.

The V and J genes are TRBV20-1 and TRBJ2-1, with 8 bases fitting TRBD2. V gave up 6 bases and J gave up 7 bases; unmatched junction bases: 11. CDR3 length: 14 amino acids. The germline V gene encodes CDR1 DFQATT and CDR2 SNEGSKA (reference sequence). CDR3 coding DNA: TGCAGTGCCAGGGCGGGGGGAATATGGAATGAGCAGTTCTTC. This encodes CSARAGGIWNEQFF.

This clonotype has a handful of counts. This sequence joins TRBV5-6 and TRBJ2-5; D gene ambiguous. This CDR3 spans 12 amino acids. V was cut by 5 bases and J by 5 bases, with 10 bases left in between. Germline V gene lookup returns CDR1 SGHDT and CDR2 YYEEEE. The CDR3 nucleotides are TGTGCCAGCAGTGCTTTGGAGGAGACCCAGTACTTC. Translating gives CASSALEETQYF.

This rearrangement joins TRBV10-2 to TRBJ1-1; the D gene is possibly TRBD1 (6 bases). Germline V gene lookup returns CDR1 WSHSY and CDR2 SAAADI. The CDR3 has 14 residues. Trimming took 6 bases from V and 5 from J, leaving 16 bases between them. The CDR3 sequence is CASSPVSQGTEAFF. The CDR3 nucleotides are TGCGCCAGCAGCCCCGTCTCCCAGGGGACTGAAGCTTTCTTT.